This T cell receptor (beta chain) was sequenced for a study of cytomegalovirus exposure and HLA in healthy donors. Note on this clone: Its antigen is currently unknown.

This CDR3 is 17 amino acids long. V lost 1 base, J lost 3 bases, and 7 bases stayed unmatched. From germline, CDR1 is LGHNA and CDR2 YNFKEQ. Study-level points and caveats: It was confirmed in vitro that a few of the CMV-associated chains were specific for CMV antigens.

Assay used: immunoSEQ multiplex PCR; TCRdb lists only in-frame clones, some missing. The sample comprises some 98,000 clones, around nine tenths of which are singletons, and approximately 4% rests with the top ten. The source is a woman in her thirties in good health and CMV-seronegative. The J gene is TRBJ1-3, the V gene TRBV4-2, with 9 bases that match TRBD1. Sequencing was carried out using PBMCs. CDR3 amino acids: CASSQVTGGGYGNTIYF. The CDR3 DNA is TGTGCCAGCAGCCAAGTCACAGGGGGCGGGTATGGAAACACCATATATTTT.